These T cell receptor beta chains were read from a single sample in a study of graft-versus-host responses after intestinal transplantation. TCRdb keeps only in-frame clones here, not all; method: immunoSEQ multiplex PCR. The table shows 85,000 to 100,000 clones, with under 95% occurring only once. The antigens these receptors bind are not known. The sample consisted of unstimulated CD8+ T cells sorted from spleen or lymph node cells, taken before intestinal transplant. The receptors originated from a human donor who received an intestinal transplant. The CDR3 runs from the conserved cysteine through the conserved F or W. The order of the fields is clone size, D gene, V gene, J gene, CDR3 protein, CDR3 DNA. D genes are given only for firm matches. Clone size is stated in some rows and not others, as once, few, many or a class when expanded.

few	TRBD1	TRBV5-1	TRBJ2-1	CASSRGQGSEQFF	TGCGCCAGCAGCCGAGGACAGGGGAGTGAGCAGTTCTTC
.	TRBD1	TRBV11-2	TRBJ1-2	CASSNQGAVYGYTF	TGTGCCAGCAGCAATCAGGGGGCCGTCTATGGCTACACCTTC
.	.	TRBV7-6	TRBJ1-1	CASSLGVGERPSDTAFF	TGTGCCAGCAGCTTAGGGGTCGGGGAAAGGCCTTCTGACACTGCTTTCTTT
.	.	TRBV11-3	TRBJ2-7	CASSLAMGVGYEQYF	TGTGCCAGCAGCTTAGCAATGGGAGTCGGCTACGAGCAGTACTTC
.	.	TRBV6-6	TRBJ2-1	CASSYSRSSGVDEQFF	TGTGCCAGCAGTTACTCGAGATCCTCGGGGGTCGATGAGCAGTTCTTC
.	TRBD1	TRBV5-6	TRBJ2-7	CASSTTGAYEQYF	TGTGCCAGCAGCACAACAGGGGCCTACGAGCAGTACTTC
few	.	TRBV2	TRBJ2-7	CASVAGPVDEQYF	TGTGCCAGCGTGGCAGGGCCCGTGGACGAGCAGTACTTC
.	TRBD2	TRBV27	TRBJ2-1	CASSSFPGRVYNEQFF	TGTGCCAGCAGTTCATTCCCGGGGAGGGTGTACAATGAGCAGTTCTTC
.	.	TRBV4-3	TRBJ2-5	CASSQDLQIQETQYF	TGCGCCAGCAGCCAAGATCTGCAGATCCAAGAGACCCAGTACTTC
few	TRBD1	TRBV6-5	TRBJ2-5	CASSLDRGPQETQYF	TGTGCCAGCAGCCTGGACAGGGGGCCCCAAGAGACCCAGTACTTC
.	.	TRBV4-1	TRBJ1-2	CASSQVLPSPGGYTF	TGCGCCAGCAGCCAAGTCCTACCCTCACCGGGGGGCTACACCTTC
.	.	TRBV11-2	TRBJ2-7	CASSLGLAVSYEQYF	TGTGCCAGCAGCTTAGGCTTAGCAGTCTCCTACGAGCAGTACTTC
.	TRBD2	TRBV4-3	TRBJ2-7	CASSQDRSGGKDEQYF	TGCGCCAGCAGCCAAGATCGTTCGGGGGGTAAGGACGAGCAGTACTTC
few	.	TRBV6-1	TRBJ1-1	CASSEAGRPFEAFF	TGTGCCAGCAGTGAAGCTGGCAGGCCTTTTGAAGCTTTCTTT
.	.	TRBV30	TRBJ2-6	CAWLRDETGPSGANVLTF	TGTGCCTGGCTCAGGGATGAGACAGGCCCCTCTGGGGCCAACGTCCTGACTTTC
once	TRBD2	TRBV27	TRBJ2-1	CASTRQFAGAYNEQFF	TGTGCCAGCACTCGCCAGTTTGCGGGGGCCTACAATGAGCAGTTCTTC
.	.	TRBV4-3	TRBJ2-3	CASSQDPPSSTDTQYF	TGCGCCAGCAGCCAAGATCCCCCTTCTAGCACAGATACGCAGTATTTT
.	.	TRBV7-2	TRBJ2-1	CASSSNPLSLSSYNEQFF	TGTGCCAGCAGCTCAAATCCGCTTTCCCTTAGCTCCTACAATGAGCAGTTCTTC
once	TRBD1	TRBV4-3	TRBJ1-1	CASSQEIGTGERTEAFF	TGCGCCAGCAGCCAAGAAATTGGGACAGGGGAGAGGACTGAAGCTTTCTTT
.	.	TRBV11-3	TRBJ2-7	CASSPDLPYIYEQYF	TGTGCCAGCAGCCCGGACTTACCGTACATCTACGAGCAGTACTTC
.	TRBD1	TRBV7-9	TRBJ1-5	CASNQGTEANQPQHF	TGTGCCAGCAACCAGGGGACAGAGGCCAATCAGCCCCAGCATTTT
once	.	TRBV7-9	TRBJ2-1	CASIPPGANEQFF	TGTGCCAGCATCCCGCCAGGGGCGAATGAGCAGTTCTTC
.	TRBD1	TRBV12-5	TRBJ1-5	CASTNTGVYNQPQHF	TGTGCTAGCACAAATACAGGGGTTTACAATCAGCCCCAGCATTTT
.	.	TRBV6-5	TRBJ2-7	CASSSGDSPGEQYF	TGTGCCAGCAGTTCCGGGGATAGCCCAGGAGAGCAGTACTTC
.	.	TRBV29-1	TRBJ1-1	CSVAGFATEAFF	TGCAGCGTTGCAGGGTTCGCCACTGAAGCTTTCTTT
.	TRBD1	TRBV13	TRBJ1-1	CASSSRDSNTEAFF	TGTGCCAGCAGCTCCCGGGACAGCAACACTGAAGCTTTCTTT
.	TRBD2	TRBV14	TRBJ2-3	CASSLQTGGPDTQYF	TGTGCCAGCAGCTTACAAACGGGGGGGCCAGATACGCAGTATTTT
.	.	TRBV30	TRBJ2-7	CAWSVFAGSAYEQYF	TGTGCCTGGAGTGTATTCGCCGGGTCTGCCTACGAGCAGTACTTC
once	.	TRBV7-9	TRBJ1-1	CASSPLQGLNTEAFF	TGTGCCAGCAGCCCATTGCAGGGGTTGAACACTGAAGCTTTCTTT
.	.	TRBV2	TRBJ2-5	CASSDGQVQETQYF	TGTGCCAGCAGCGACGGACAAGTCCAAGAGACCCAGTACTTC
few	TRBD2	TRBV7-6	TRBJ2-7	CASSLTERGEQYF	TGTGCCAGCAGCTTAACGGAGCGGGGAGAGCAGTACTTC
.	.	TRBV5-6	TRBJ1-1	CASILGRGTEAFF	TGTGCCAGCATCTTGGGGCGAGGCACTGAAGCTTTCTTT
.	.	TRBV9	TRBJ2-3	CASSVGGGPGTDTQYF	TGTGCCAGCAGCGTAGGTGGGGGCCCAGGCACAGATACGCAGTATTTT
few	TRBD2	TRBV2	TRBJ2-7	CANSQAGLYEQYF	TGTGCTAACAGCCAAGCGGGGCTTTACGAGCAGTACTTC
.	TRBD1	TRBV6-6	TRBJ2-5	CASGTGWETQYF	TGTGCCAGCGGGACAGGGTGGGAGACCCAGTACTTC
.	TRBD1	TRBV18	TRBJ2-7	CASSPVGQNEQYF	TGTGCCAGCTCACCCGTGGGACAGAACGAGCAGTACTTC
.	.	TRBV9	TRBJ1-1	CASSPAGLGTEAFF	TGTGCCAGCAGCCCCGCGGGACTCGGCACTGAAGCTTTCTTT
.	.	TRBV4-3	TRBJ1-1	CASSLAQSDFYEAFF	TGCGCCAGCAGCCTAGCCCAGTCTGATTTCTATGAAGCTTTCTTT
.	TRBD1	TRBV5-1	TRBJ2-7	CASSDAGGAAYEQYF	TGCGCCAGCAGCGACGCAGGGGGCGCAGCCTACGAGCAGTACTTC
.	TRBD1	TRBV6-5	TRBJ1-2	CASRTGQGANYGYTF	TGTGCCAGCAGGACCGGACAGGGAGCTAACTATGGCTACACCTTC
.	TRBD2	TRBV7-2	TRBJ2-3	CASSLVLAGALGSTDTQYF	TGTGCCAGCAGCTTAGTCCTAGCGGGGGCCTTGGGTAGCACAGATACGCAGTATTTT
.	TRBD1	TRBV4-3	TRBJ1-5	CASSQIPPADRGDQPQHF	TGCGCCAGCAGCCAAATCCCCCCAGCCGACAGGGGGGATCAGCCCCAGCATTTT
.	.	TRBV30	TRBJ1-3	CAWSGPENTIYF	TGTGCCTGGAGTGGCCCTGAGAACACCATATATTTT